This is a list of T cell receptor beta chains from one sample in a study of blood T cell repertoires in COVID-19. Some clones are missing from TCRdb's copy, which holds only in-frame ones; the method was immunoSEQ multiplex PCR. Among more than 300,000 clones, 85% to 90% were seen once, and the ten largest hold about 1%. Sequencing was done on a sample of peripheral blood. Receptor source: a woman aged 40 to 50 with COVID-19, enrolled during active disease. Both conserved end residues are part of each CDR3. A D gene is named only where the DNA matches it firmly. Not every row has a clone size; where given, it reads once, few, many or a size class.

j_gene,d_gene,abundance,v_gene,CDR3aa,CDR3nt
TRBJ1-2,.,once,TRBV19,CASSTHRDAYGYTF,TGTGCCAGTAGTACCCACAGGGATGCCTATGGCTACACCTTC
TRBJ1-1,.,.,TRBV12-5,CASGLVLGRPNTEAFF,TGTGCTAGTGGTTTGGTACTGGGCAGGCCGAACACTGAAGCTTTCTTT
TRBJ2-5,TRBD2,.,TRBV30,CAWIKRGGPETQYF,TGTGCCTGGATTAAGCGGGGGGGTCCAGAGACCCAGTACTTC
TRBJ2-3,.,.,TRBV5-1,CASSQSQGTDTQYF,TGCGCCAGCAGCCAATCTCAGGGAACAGATACGCAGTATTTT
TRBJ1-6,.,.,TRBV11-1,CASSFAGWNSPLHF,TGTGCCAGCAGCTTTGCGGGGTGGAATTCACCCCTCCACTTT
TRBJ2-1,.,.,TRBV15,CATSSTGQSSYNEQFF,TGTGCCACCAGCTCAACAGGGCAGAGCTCCTACAATGAGCAGTTCTTC
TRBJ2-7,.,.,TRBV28,CASSRQGLRYEQYF,TGTGCCAGCAGTCGGCAGGGGTTGCGGTACGAGCAGTACTTC
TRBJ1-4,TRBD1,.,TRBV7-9,CASSFETGNEKLFF,TGTGCCAGCAGCTTCGAGACAGGGAATGAAAAACTGTTTTTT
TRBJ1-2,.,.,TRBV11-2,CASSSTSRGWGYTF,TGTGCCAGCAGCTCCACTTCCCGGGGATGGGGCTACACCTTC
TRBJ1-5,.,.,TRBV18,CASSLKQGFGNQPQHF,TGTGCCAGCTCACTAAAACAGGGCTTCGGCAATCAGCCCCAGCATTTT
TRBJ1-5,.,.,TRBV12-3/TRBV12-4,CASSALGGQPQHF,TGTGCCAGCAGCGCTTTGGGGGGTCAGCCCCAGCATTTT
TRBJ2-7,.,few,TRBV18,CASSPQGKVARGEQYF,TGTGCCAGCTCACCACAGGGGAAGGTGGCTAGGGGGGAGCAGTACTTC
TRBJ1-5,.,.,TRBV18,CASSPWEDQPQHF,TGTGCCAGCTCACCATGGGAGGATCAGCCCCAGCATTTT
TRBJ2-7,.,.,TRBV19,CASSSAWQTGFPYEQYF,TGTGCCAGTAGTTCCGCCTGGCAAACAGGATTTCCCTACGAGCAGTACTTC
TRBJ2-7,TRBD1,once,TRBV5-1,CASSLDTWDSNKQYF,TGCGCCAGCAGCTTAGACACCTGGGACAGCAACAAGCAGTACTTC
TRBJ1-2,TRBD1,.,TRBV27,CASSFIGTATYGYTF,TGTGCCAGCAGTTTTATCGGGACAGCTACCTATGGCTACACCTTC
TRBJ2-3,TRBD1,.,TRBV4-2,CASSHRDSYTDTQYF,TGTGCCAGCAGCCACCGGGACAGTTACACAGATACGCAGTATTTT
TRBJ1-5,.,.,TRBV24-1,CATSDGSRGNQPQHF,TGTGCCACCAGTGACGGTTCGCGCGGCAATCAGCCCCAGCATTTT
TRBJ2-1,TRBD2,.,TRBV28,CASSLLLAGGLDEQFF,TGTGCCAGCAGTTTACTACTAGCGGGAGGGCTAGATGAGCAGTTCTTC
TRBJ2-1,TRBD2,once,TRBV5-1,CASSLGLAGYNEQFF,TGCGCCAGCAGCTTGGGCCTAGCGGGATACAATGAGCAGTTCTTC
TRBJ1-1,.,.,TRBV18,CASSPPAGRGNTEAFF,TGTGCCAGCTCACCACCGGCAGGACGGGGGAACACTGAAGCTTTCTTT
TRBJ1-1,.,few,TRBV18,CASSAVRETAFF,TGTGCCAGCTCTGCGGTGCGTGAGACCGCTTTCTTT